Sequencing of this TCR beta chain was carried out in a study of T-cell memory formation after mild COVID-19. In this sample, this clonotype turned up a few times. The antigen is unknown. Study-wide results and limits: Contracting CD4+ clones were located mainly in CM and EM, and CD8+ clones in EMRA. Clones shrinking from day 15 to 85 showed even CD4/CD8 mixes; later expanders tilted CD4+. Pre-infection memory already had some responding clones, implying cross-reactive memory joined.

The 5'RACE method, run with constant-segment primers, produced TCR alpha and TCR beta cDNA libraries (carrying sample barcodes and UMIs). TCRdb fed the 5' RACE reads into MiXCR, producing one record per CDR3 protein. This table has about 140,000 distinct CDR3 sequences, under 30% appearing once. This CDR3 comprises 14 residues. Germline V gene data show CDR1 as LNHNV and CDR2 as YYDKDF (reference sequence). V was clipped by 9 bases and J by 0 bases; unmatched bases: 4. This chain links TRBV15 with TRBJ2-7; 11 bases align to TRBD2. This TCR was recovered from an adult woman who had mild COVID-19 (a few samples of this study predate the infection). Cell type and time point are not known. Source material: PBMCs or a T cell subset sorted from them (not recorded which). CDR3 nucleotide sequence: TGTGCCACGGGACTAGCGGATTCCTCCTACGAGCAGTACTTC. It encodes CATGLADSSYEQYF.